The clone carrying this T cell receptor (beta chain) was observed once. The method was immunoSEQ multiplex PCR; TCRdb's version includes in-frame clones alone and lacks a portion of them. The table has fewer than 3 million clones, about 90% seen once. Germline V gene sequence: CDR1 LNHDA, CDR2 SQIVND (reference sequence). V was clipped by 8 bases and J by 7 bases; unmatched bases: 8. The CDR3 consists of 13 residues. The sample comes from a study of shared clonotypes between healthy human individuals. The sequence came from a man younger than 35 in good health. Some clones in this sample may be carry-over from other donors' samples. Sequencing was done on a sample of naive CD4+ T cells from PBMCs. The subset was: CD45RA+ positively selected. J is TRBJ1-5 and V is TRBV19; the match to TRBD1 covers 7 bases. CDR3 DNA: TGTGCCAGTGGGGGACAGATCTTACAGCCCCAGCATTTT. Its translation: CASGGQILQPQHF.